The entry that follows covers one TCR beta chain sequence. This clone was picked up one time. What antigen it recognizes has not been identified. The record has no base qualities; no much larger clone is one base away. In the same sample, other DNA sequences code for this CDR3. The immunoSEQ Assay was the method used to sequence TCRbeta CDR3 regions. After extraction, genomic DNA underwent amplification by bias-controlled multiplex PCR, followed by high-throughput sequencing. On the study's bioinformatics: Collapsing and filtering of sequences were performed to quantify the absolute abundance of each unique TCRbeta CDR3 region. T cell fraction was estimated by normalizing TCRbeta template counts to usable DNA, which was measured by amplifying reference genes present in all nucleated cells. Repertoire TCRs were annotated as SARS-CoV-2-specific when V gene, CDR3 amino acid sequence and J gene were exactly matched to a known reactive TCR set. The reference SARS-CoV-2 TCR set came from MIRA and was filtered for enrichment in COVID-19-positive ImmuneCODE repertoires, removing public or cross-reactive TCRs. Drawing on the MIRA antigens, annotated TCRs were analysed further at the level of specific ORF or position within ORF. Breadth was defined as the number of annotated unique rearrangements divided by the total number of unique productive rearrangements, and depth was defined as the summed frequency of the annotated unique rearrangements. Group comparisons of TCR breadth used two-sided Wilcoxon rank-sum tests. The table was pulled from immuneACCESS by TCRdb, which kept in-frame rearrangements only. Such tables lose some clones; where checked, under half of the loss comes from unresolved V genes, and the rest has no known cause. The DNA gave D and trimming, while V, J and clone size come from that table. The sample table shows about 440,000 clones, and about 90% are seen once. About 4.4% of the sample belongs to the ten largest clones.

The treatment or condition label for this specimen denotes: 19 received Ad26.COV2.S at low or high dose, single or two shots; several received placebo; per-sample allocation not given. Repertoires of vaccine and placebo recipients were sequenced from samples collected on day 63 after the first injection. Cohort 1b enrolled 25 or so adults aged 18-55 years at a single site in Boston, USA, between 29 July and 7 August 2020. Ad26.COV2.S consisted of a replication-incompetent adenovirus type 26 vector by which a prefusion-stabilized SARS-CoV-2 spike protein from the original Wuhan strain was expressed. This specimen belongs to a study of Ad26.COV2.S vaccination and SARS-CoV-2 variants (dated by TCRdb to the early 2020s). With respect to the entire study: Donors in the vaccine arm were drawn from COV1001, a phase I-IIa trial of Ad26.COV2.S in healthy adults that was multicentre, randomized, double-blind and placebo-controlled. Ad26.COV2.S was administered intramuscularly at a dose of 5x10^10 or 1x10^11 viral particles, either as one shot or as two shots given 56 days apart. Sequencing of the TCRbeta repertoire served to evaluate the specificity and breadth of SARS-CoV-2-reactive T cell receptors following Ad26.COV2.S vaccination. A total of roughly 32 samples were included in the TCR-sequenced set, comprising around 19 Ad26.COV2.S vaccine recipients, 5 placebo recipients and 8 SARS-CoV-2 convalescent individuals. Participants in the trial were split at random into five groups of five each, receiving low-dose or high-dose Ad26.COV2.S once or twice, or else placebo on both occasions. Throughout the experiments and outcome assessment, investigators stayed blinded to trial group allocation. What the work shows at the level of the full study, not this receptor alone: Comparable non-spike TCR breadth was observed between vaccine and placebo recipients, consistent with only spike being contained in the vaccine. The authors noted that total T cell responses may have been underestimated by the TCR breadth and depth analyses. Ad26.COV2.S recipients had higher spike-specific TCR breadth than placebo recipients (P = 0.0014). Comparing responses between vaccine doses or regimens was not something the study was powered to do. After vaccination, spike-specific CD8+ and CD4+ T cell responses were reported to show substantial breadth.

The CDR3 sequence holds 14 residues, the cysteine and phenylalanine included. Only the CDR3 part of the read is kept: 42 bases, read in frame from the first base. Trimming removed 1 base from V and 5 bases from J, leaving 11 bases between the germline ends. CDR1 LGHNA and CDR2 YNFKEQ are derived from the germline V gene. The chain is made from TRBV4-2 and TRBJ1-2, with a weak D call of TRBD1 (6 bases match). Sequenced material: peripheral blood, taken in a trial of Ad26.COV2.S vaccine versus placebo. This sequence was found in a person aged 18 to 65 who received the Ad26.COV2.S COVID-19 vaccine or a placebo. CDR3 region: CASSQGGGAYGYTF. The bases read TGTGCCAGCAGCCAAGGAGGGGGGGCGTATGGCTACACCTTC.